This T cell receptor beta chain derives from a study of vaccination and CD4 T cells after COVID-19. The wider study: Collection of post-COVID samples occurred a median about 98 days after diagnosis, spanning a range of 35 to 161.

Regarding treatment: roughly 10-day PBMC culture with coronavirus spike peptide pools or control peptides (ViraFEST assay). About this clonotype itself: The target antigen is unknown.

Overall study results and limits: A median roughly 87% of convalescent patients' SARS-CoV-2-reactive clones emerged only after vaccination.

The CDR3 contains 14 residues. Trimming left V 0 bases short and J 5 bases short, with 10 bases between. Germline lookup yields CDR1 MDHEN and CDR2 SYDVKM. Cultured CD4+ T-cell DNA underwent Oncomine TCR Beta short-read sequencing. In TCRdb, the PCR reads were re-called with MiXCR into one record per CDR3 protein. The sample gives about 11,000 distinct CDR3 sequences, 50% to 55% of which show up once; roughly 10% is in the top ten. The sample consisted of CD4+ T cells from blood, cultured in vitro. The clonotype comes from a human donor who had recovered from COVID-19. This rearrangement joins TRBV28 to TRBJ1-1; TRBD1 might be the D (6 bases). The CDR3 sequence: CASSLWGARTEAFF. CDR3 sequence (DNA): TGTGCCAGCAGTTTATGGGGGGCCAGGACTGAAGCTTTCTTT.